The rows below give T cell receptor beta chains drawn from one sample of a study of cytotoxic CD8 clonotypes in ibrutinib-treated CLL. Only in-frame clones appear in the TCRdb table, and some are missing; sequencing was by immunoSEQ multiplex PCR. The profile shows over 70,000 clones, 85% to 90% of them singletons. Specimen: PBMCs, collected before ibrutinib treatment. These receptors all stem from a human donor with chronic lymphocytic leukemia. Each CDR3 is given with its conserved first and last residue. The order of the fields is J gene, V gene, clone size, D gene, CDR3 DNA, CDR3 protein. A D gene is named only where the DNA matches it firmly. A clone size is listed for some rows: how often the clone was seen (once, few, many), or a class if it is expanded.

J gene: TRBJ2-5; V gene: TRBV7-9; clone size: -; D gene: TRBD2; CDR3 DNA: TGTGCCAGCAGCCCCCGACTAGCGGGGTTCCAAGAGACCCAGTACTTC; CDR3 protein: CASSPRLAGFQETQYF
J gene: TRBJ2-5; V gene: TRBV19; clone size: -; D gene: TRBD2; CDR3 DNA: TGTGCCAGTAGAAGAAACTCCGGGACTAGCGGGAGGAAGGAAGAGACCCAGTACTTC; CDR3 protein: CASRRNSGTSGRKEETQYF
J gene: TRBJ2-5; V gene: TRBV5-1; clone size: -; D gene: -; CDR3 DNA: TGCGCCAGCAGCTTGGGCGGCATCGAGACCCAGTACTTC; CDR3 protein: CASSLGGIETQYF
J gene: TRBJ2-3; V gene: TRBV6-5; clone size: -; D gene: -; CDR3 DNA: TGTGCCAGCAGCAACAGGGGCACAGATACGCAGTATTTT; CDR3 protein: CASSNRGTDTQYF
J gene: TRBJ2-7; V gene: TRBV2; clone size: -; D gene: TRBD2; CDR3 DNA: TGTGCCAGTAAGCGGGAGGTGGAGTACGAGCAGTACTTC; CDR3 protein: CASKREVEYEQYF
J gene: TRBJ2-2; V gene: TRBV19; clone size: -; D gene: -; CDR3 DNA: TGTGCCAGTAGTATAACTCCGGCGAACACCGGGGAGCTGTTTTTT; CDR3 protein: CASSITPANTGELFF
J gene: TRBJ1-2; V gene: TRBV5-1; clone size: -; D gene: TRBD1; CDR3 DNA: TGCGCCAGCAGAGTTTTCCGGGACAGGGATGGCTACACCTTC; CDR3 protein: CASRVFRDRDGYTF
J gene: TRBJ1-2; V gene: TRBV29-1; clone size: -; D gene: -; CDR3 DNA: TGCAGCGTTGGTTGGGGAGCTAACTATGGCTACACCTTC; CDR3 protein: CSVGWGANYGYTF
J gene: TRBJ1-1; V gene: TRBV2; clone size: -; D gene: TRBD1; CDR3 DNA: TGTGCCAGCAGTGAATGGGACAGGGCCGCTGAAGCTTTCTTT; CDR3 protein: CASSEWDRAAEAFF
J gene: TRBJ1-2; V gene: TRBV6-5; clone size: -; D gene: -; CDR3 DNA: TGTGCCACGCAACCTACTCAGACGTACTATGGCTACACCTTC; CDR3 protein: CATQPTQTYYGYTF
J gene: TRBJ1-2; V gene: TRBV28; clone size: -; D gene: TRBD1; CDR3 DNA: TGTGCCAGCAGAAAACAGGGGTCTAACTATGGCTACACCTTC; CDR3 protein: CASRKQGSNYGYTF
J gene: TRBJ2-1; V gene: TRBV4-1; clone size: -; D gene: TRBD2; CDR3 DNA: TGCGCCAGCAGCCAAGACGCTCGACTAGCGGACCTTTCCTACAATGAGCAGTTCTTC; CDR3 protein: CASSQDARLADLSYNEQFF
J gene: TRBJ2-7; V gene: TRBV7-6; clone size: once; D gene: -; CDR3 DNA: TGTGCCAGCAGCCTGACAAGGGGAATTCCGTACTTC; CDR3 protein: CASSLTRGIPYF
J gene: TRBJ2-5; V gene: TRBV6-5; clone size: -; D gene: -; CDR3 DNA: TGTGCCAGCAGCACCCAAGAGACCCAGTACTTC; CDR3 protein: CASSTQETQYF
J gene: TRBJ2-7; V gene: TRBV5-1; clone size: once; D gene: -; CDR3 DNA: TGCGCCAGCAGCTTGATCCCCGAGTACGAGCAGTACTTC; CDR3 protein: CASSLIPEYEQYF